This T cell receptor (beta chain) was sequenced in a study of cytomegalovirus exposure and HLA in healthy donors. The donors were part of the validation cohort of roughly 130 subjects. That cohort was separate from the first cohort, which comprised some 670 subjects. Sequencing was performed with immunoSEQ multiplex PCR; in TCRdb, only in-frame clones are kept and a portion is missing. The table lists approximately 98,000 clones, around 95% of them singletons. The CDR3 spans 16 residues. This chain joins TRBV21-1 and TRBJ2-7; the listed D gene, TRBD1, was not tested against the DNA. TRBV21-1 is noted as a pseudogene. Sequencing was done on a sample of PBMCs. The sequence was collected from a woman between 18 and 29 years old in good health and CMV-seronegative. CDR3: CASSSLPGQGCNEQYF. Here the CDR3 DNA reads TGTGCCAGCAGCAGTTTACCGGGACAGGGGTGCAACGAGCAGTACTTC.